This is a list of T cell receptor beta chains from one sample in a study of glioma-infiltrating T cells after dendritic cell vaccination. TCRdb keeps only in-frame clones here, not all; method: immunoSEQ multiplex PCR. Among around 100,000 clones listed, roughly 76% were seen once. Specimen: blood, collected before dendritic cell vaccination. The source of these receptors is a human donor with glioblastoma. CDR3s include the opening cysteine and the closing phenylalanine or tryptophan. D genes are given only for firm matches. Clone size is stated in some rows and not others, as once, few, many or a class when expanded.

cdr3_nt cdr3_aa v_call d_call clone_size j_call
TGTGCCAGCAGTGGTACAGGGCGATGGAACTATGGCTACACCTTC CASSGTGRWNYGYTF TRBV2 NA NA TRBJ1-2
TGCGCCAGCAGCTGGGCCCCGGGACAGGGCACCTATGGCTACACCTTC CASSWAPGQGTYGYTF TRBV5-1 TRBD1 once TRBJ1-2
TGTGCCAGCAGTGAAAGTCCGACGTCCCCTAGCTACGAGCAGTACTTC CASSESPTSPSYEQYF TRBV13 NA many TRBJ2-7
TGTGCCAGCAGCTGGGACATGCAAGAGACCCAGTACTTC CASSWDMQETQYF TRBV7-2 NA NA TRBJ2-5
TGTGCCAGCAGCTTGGGCGGGACTAGCGTGACAGATACGCAGTATTTT CASSLGGTSVTDTQYF TRBV5-6 TRBD2 NA TRBJ2-3
TGTGCCAGCAGCATACAACAGGGGATGGTGGAGACCCAGTACTTC CASSIQQGMVETQYF TRBV6-5 TRBD1 NA TRBJ2-5
TGTGCCAGCATTTATTCTCGGGGGGGGGACGAGCAGTACTTC CASIYSRGGDEQYF TRBV28 TRBD2 NA TRBJ2-7
TGTGCCAGCAGCGACGGGGGCTCCTACAATGAGCAGTTCTTC CASSDGGSYNEQFF TRBV9 NA NA TRBJ2-1
TGTGCCAGTAGTTATAGCCCGTTAGCGCGTCAAGAGACCCAGTACTTC CASSYSPLARQETQYF TRBV19 NA NA TRBJ2-5
TGTGCCACCCAGACAGGGCGTGGGGGGACTGAAGCTTTCTTT CATQTGRGGTEAFF TRBV6-5 TRBD1 NA TRBJ1-1
TGTGCCAGCAGTGGACGACAGGCAACTAATGAAAAACTGTTTTTT CASSGRQATNEKLFF TRBV25-1 NA NA TRBJ1-4
TGCGCCAGCAGCCAAGGGACACAGATTGAAGCTTTCTTT CASSQGTQIEAFF TRBV5-1 NA few TRBJ1-1
TGTGCCAGCAGCGTAGATTCGGACGGGGACTCCTACGAGCAGTACTTC CASSVDSDGDSYEQYF TRBV9 NA NA TRBJ2-7
TGTGCCAGCAGTGTAAACGGGGGGTACCAAGAGACCCAGTACTTC CASSVNGGYQETQYF TRBV6-4 TRBD2 NA TRBJ2-5
TGTGCCAGCAGCCAAGAAAGGAGTGGCAGTGCCTACGAGCAGTACTTC CASSQERSGSAYEQYF TRBV5-5 NA few TRBJ2-7
TGTGCCAGCAGGGCCGGGACAAACTATGGCTACACCTTC CASRAGTNYGYTF TRBV6-1 NA NA TRBJ1-2
TGTGCCAGCAGGCCCACGGGGTTCACAGATACGCAGTATTTT CASRPTGFTDTQYF TRBV27 NA NA TRBJ2-3
TGCGCCAGCAGCTTGCTGGGACAGGGATGGTACTATGGCTACACCTTC CASSLLGQGWYYGYTF TRBV5-1 TRBD1 NA TRBJ1-2
TGTGCCTGGAGTTACCGAGACAGGGGTGTGTACGAGCAGTACTTC CAWSYRDRGVYEQYF TRBV30 TRBD1 few TRBJ2-7
TGTGCCAGCAGTTGGGACAGGGATAATTCACCCCTCCACTTT CASSWDRDNSPLHF TRBV25-1 TRBD1 many TRBJ1-6
TGTGCCAGCAGCTTAGAAGCGGGACATGAAGCCACAGATACGCAGTATTTT CASSLEAGHEATDTQYF TRBV7-9 NA few TRBJ2-3
TGTGCCAGTAGTATTCGCGGGACAGTCTACAATGAGCAGTTCTTC CASSIRGTVYNEQFF TRBV19 NA NA TRBJ2-1
TGTGCCAGCAGCTCTACAGCCGATGATGGCTACACCTTC CASSSTADDGYTF TRBV7-2 NA NA TRBJ1-2
TGCGCCAGCAGTGAGGAGGGGGGGATAAGAAACATTCAGTACTTC CASSEEGGIRNIQYF TRBV10-1 NA NA TRBJ2-4
TGTGCCATCAGTGAGTGGACAGGGACCATGGACTCTGGGGCCAACGTCCTGACTTTC CAISEWTGTMDSGANVLTF TRBV10-3 TRBD1 once TRBJ2-6
TGTGCCAGCATTGACAGGCGGAACTATGGCTACACCTTC CASIDRRNYGYTF TRBV6-5 NA NA TRBJ1-2
TGTGCCAGCAGTTTATCGATGGACAGCTCTGTCACCTACGAGCAGTACTTC CASSLSMDSSVTYEQYF TRBV27 NA NA TRBJ2-7
TGTGCCAGCAGTGCGGTATTGGACAGGAGCTACGAGCAGTACTTC CASSAVLDRSYEQYF TRBV10-3 TRBD1 NA TRBJ2-7
TGCGCCAGCAGCTTGCCGTCGGGAGGCAATGAGCAGTTCTTC CASSLPSGGNEQFF TRBV5-1 TRBD2 NA TRBJ2-1
TGTGCCAGCAGTTATCAGGTCACAGGGGGCGCAGATACGCAGTATTTT CASSYQVTGGADTQYF TRBV6-5 TRBD1 few TRBJ2-3
TGTGCCATCAGTGAGTCGAGCGGACTAAGTATAATACGAAATGAGCAGTTCTTC CAISESSGLSIIRNEQFF TRBV10-3 NA few TRBJ2-1
TGTGCCAGCAGCCCAGGGAACACAGATACGCAGTATTTT CASSPGNTDTQYF TRBV7-3 NA NA TRBJ2-3
TGTGCCAGCAGCTCCAAGCGGGGGCCGTACAATGAGCAGTTCTTC CASSSKRGPYNEQFF TRBV7-6 TRBD2 few TRBJ2-1
TGCGCCAGCAGCCCGGGTCTAGGGAGGGGTGGCAATCAGCCCCAGCATTTT CASSPGLGRGGNQPQHF TRBV4-3 NA few TRBJ1-5
TGCGCCTCCATGGGGCCGACAGGGTATGCAGATACGCAGTATTTT CASMGPTGYADTQYF TRBV5-1 TRBD1 NA TRBJ2-3
TGTGCCAGCAGTGCCAGGGTAGGTGGAAACACCATATATTTT CASSARVGGNTIYF TRBV6-4 NA NA TRBJ1-3
TGTGCCAGCAGCGTAGGGCGTCTAGCGGGTGAGACCCAGTACTTC CASSVGRLAGETQYF TRBV9 TRBD2 NA TRBJ2-5
TGCGCCAGCAGCCAAGGGACAGGGGGAGTAGACACTGAAGCTTTCTTT CASSQGTGGVDTEAFF TRBV4-3 TRBD1 few TRBJ1-1
TGTGCCAGTAGTCTAAGGACAGGGCCGAAGACCCAGTACTTC CASSLRTGPKTQYF TRBV19 TRBD1 NA TRBJ2-5
TGTGCCAGCAGTGCCCCGGACAGGGGACGGAACACTGAAGCTTTCTTT CASSAPDRGRNTEAFF TRBV6-1 TRBD1 NA TRBJ1-1
TGTGCCAGCTCACCCCGGGGGGGAAGCAATCAGCCCCAGCATTTT CASSPRGGSNQPQHF TRBV18 NA NA TRBJ1-5
TGCGCCAGCAGCTTTCAGGTGAACACTGAAGCTTTCTTT CASSFQVNTEAFF TRBV5-1 NA NA TRBJ1-1
TGTGCCAGCAGCTCGATGGGACAGTCCAATGAGCAGTTCTTC CASSSMGQSNEQFF TRBV7-3 TRBD1 NA TRBJ2-1
TGTGCCAGCTTGGGGACAGGTGGCTACACCTTC CASLGTGGYTF TRBV6-5 TRBD1 NA TRBJ1-2
TGTGCCAGCAGTGAATACAAGGGAGGGCATTCACCCCTCCACTTT CASSEYKGGHSPLHF TRBV25-1 NA NA TRBJ1-6
TGTGCCAGCAGTTCATACGGGACATTAGGCAATCAGCCCCAGCATTTT CASSSYGTLGNQPQHF TRBV6-5 NA NA TRBJ1-5
TGTGCCAGCAGCTCCCTTAGAAGCGGGGGTCCCAATGAGCAGTTCTTC CASSSLRSGGPNEQFF TRBV13 TRBD2 NA TRBJ2-1
TGCGCCAGCAGCCGGGACAGGGGCTCACCCCTCCACTTT CASSRDRGSPLHF TRBV4-1 TRBD1 NA TRBJ1-6
TGCGCCAGCAGTGAGACGGGGGCAGATACGCAGTATTTT CASSETGADTQYF TRBV10-1 NA NA TRBJ2-3
TGTGCCAGCAGCTCGGCATGGGCAGAAGCTAACTATGGCTACACCTTC CASSSAWAEANYGYTF TRBV11-2 NA NA TRBJ1-2
TGTGCCAGCAACGTAGCGGGGGGGCAGAGTGAGCAGTTCTTC CASNVAGGQSEQFF TRBV11-3 TRBD2 NA TRBJ2-1
TGTGCCAGCAGTTACTTCGCCCGGAGGTCGAATGAAAAACTGTTTTTT CASSYFARRSNEKLFF TRBV6-5 NA NA TRBJ1-4